This T cell receptor beta chain was sequenced in a study of T cells in localized non-small cell lung cancer. Note on this clone: Antigen: not known.

Sequencing used immunoSEQ multiplex PCR; TCRdb keeps in-frame clones, though not all of them. The table records more than 2,000 clones, 27% of them present only once. Findings and limits, study-wide: Uninvolved adjacent lung, not tumor, had the highest T cell clonality.

The sequences come from lung tumor tissue, collected before any cancer treatment. This sequence originates from an older male donor with stage III lung adenocarcinoma.

CDR3 sequence (DNA): TGCGCCAGCAGCACCTCGACTAGCGGGGGAAACACCGGGGAGCTGTTTTTT. Translation gives CASSTSTSGGNTGELFF. V and J are TRBV5-1 and TRBJ2-2, with 12 nucleotides matching TRBD2. The CDR3 has 17 residues. Germline V lookup: CDR1 SGHRS, CDR2 YFSETQ. Losses at the gene ends were 4 bases for V and 2 bases for J; bases not matched to a gene: 6. The full variable domain, with the rest looked up from reference TRBV5-1 and TRBJ2-2, is KAGVTQTPRYLIKTRGQQVTLSCSPISGHRSVSWYQQTPGQGLQFLFEYFSETQRNKGNFPGRFSGRQFSNSRSEMNVSTLELGDSALYLCASSTSTSGGNTGELFFGEGSRLTVL.